The clone carrying this T cell receptor (beta chain) appeared a few times. The data originate from a study of identical twins. TCRdb reprocessed the 5' RACE reads with MiXCR, giving one entry per CDR3 protein. This table has 700,000 or so distinct CDR3 sequences, approximately 21% appearing once. This CDR3 is built from 14 residues. Trimming removed 6 bases from V and 8 bases from J; junction bases left unmatched: 8. Germline V gene sequence: CDR1 SGHAT, CDR2 FQNNGV. Separately, the same data were catalogued under a study of T cells expressing NK-cell markers.

The sequence came from a woman aged 18-29 years in good health. Input material: PBMCs. This chain joins TRBV11-2 and TRBJ2-1; 9 bases match TRBD1. CDR3: CASSRTGAPHEQFF. The CDR3 DNA follows: TGTGCCAGCAGTCGGACAGGGGCCCCGCATGAGCAGTTCTTC.